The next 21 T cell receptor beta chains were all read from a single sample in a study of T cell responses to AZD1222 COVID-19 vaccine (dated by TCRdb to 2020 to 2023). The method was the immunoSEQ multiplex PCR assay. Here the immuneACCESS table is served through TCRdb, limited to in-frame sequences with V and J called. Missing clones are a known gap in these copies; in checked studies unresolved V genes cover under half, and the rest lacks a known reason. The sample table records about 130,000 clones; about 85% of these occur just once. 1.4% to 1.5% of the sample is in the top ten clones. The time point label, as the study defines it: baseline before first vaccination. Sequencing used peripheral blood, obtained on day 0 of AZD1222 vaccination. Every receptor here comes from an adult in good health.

In nucleotides, the CDR3 is TGTGCCAGCGCAAACCGGGACAGGGGAATCACCTTC. Encoded protein: CASANRDRGITF. The chain is built from TRBV7-2 and TRBJ1-2; TRBD1 matches 10 bases. The germline V gene encodes CDR1 SGHTA and CDR2 FQGNSA. This CDR3 is built from 12 residues. Trimming removed 8 bases from V and 13 bases from J; junction bases left unmatched: 10.

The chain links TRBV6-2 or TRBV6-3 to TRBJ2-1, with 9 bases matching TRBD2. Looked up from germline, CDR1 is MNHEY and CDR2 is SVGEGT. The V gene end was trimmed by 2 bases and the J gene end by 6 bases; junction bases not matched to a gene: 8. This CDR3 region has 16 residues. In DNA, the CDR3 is TGTGCCAGCAGTTACAGGCGACGGCGGGGGGGCAATGAGCAGTTCTTC. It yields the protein CASSYRRRRGGNEQFF.

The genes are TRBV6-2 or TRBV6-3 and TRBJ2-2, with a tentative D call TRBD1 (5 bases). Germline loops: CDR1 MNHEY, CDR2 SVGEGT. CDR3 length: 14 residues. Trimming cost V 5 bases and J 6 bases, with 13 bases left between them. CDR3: CASSTTGMAGELFF. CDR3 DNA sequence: TGTGCCAGCAGTACCACAGGTATGGCCGGGGAGCTGTTTTTT.

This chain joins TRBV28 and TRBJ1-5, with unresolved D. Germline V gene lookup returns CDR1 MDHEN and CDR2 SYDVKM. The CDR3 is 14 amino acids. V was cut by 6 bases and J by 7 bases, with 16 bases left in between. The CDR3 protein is CASSPGGRWQPQHF. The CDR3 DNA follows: TGTGCCAGCAGCCCCGGTGGGCGTTGGCAGCCCCAGCATTTT.

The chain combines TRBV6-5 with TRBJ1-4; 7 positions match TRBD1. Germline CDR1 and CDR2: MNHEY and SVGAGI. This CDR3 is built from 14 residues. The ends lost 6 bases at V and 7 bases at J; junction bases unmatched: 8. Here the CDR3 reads CASRTTGLGEKLFF. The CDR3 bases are TGTGCCAGCAGAACGACAGGGCTGGGTGAAAAACTGTTTTTT.

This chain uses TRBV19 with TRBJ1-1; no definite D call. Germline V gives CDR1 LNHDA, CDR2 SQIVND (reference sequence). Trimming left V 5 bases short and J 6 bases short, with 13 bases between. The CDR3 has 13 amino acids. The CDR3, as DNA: TGTGCCAGTAGTGAGACACTTGATTCTGAAGCTTTCTTT. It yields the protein CASSETLDSEAFF.

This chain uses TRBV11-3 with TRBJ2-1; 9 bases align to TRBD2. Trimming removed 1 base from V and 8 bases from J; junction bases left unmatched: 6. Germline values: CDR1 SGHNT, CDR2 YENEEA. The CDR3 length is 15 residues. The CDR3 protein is CASSLVGSGGYEQFF. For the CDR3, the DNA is TGTGCCAGCAGCTTAGTAGGTAGCGGGGGTTATGAGCAGTTCTTC.

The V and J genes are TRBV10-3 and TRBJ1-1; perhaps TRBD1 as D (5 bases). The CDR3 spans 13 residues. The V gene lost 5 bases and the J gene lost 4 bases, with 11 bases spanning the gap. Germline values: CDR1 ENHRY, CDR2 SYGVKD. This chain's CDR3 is CAISRDEGTEAFF. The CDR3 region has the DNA TGTGCCATCAGTAGGGACGAGGGCACTGAAGCTTTCTTT.

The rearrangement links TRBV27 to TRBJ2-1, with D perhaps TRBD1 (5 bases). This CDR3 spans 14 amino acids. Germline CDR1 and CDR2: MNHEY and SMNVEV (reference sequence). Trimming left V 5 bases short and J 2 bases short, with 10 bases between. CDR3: CASSPRTPYNEQFF. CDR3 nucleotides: TGTGCCAGCAGTCCTAGGACACCCTACAATGAGCAGTTCTTC.

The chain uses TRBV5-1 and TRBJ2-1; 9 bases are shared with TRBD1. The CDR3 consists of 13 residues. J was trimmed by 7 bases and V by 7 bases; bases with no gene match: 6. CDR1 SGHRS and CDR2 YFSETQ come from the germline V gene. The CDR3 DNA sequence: TGCGCCAGCGCGGGACAGGGAGTAAATGAGCAGTTCTTC. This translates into CASAGQGVNEQFF.

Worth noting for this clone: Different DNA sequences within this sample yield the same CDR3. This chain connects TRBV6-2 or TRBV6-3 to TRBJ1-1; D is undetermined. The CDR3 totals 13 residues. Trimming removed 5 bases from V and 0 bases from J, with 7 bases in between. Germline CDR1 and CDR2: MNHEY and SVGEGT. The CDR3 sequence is CASSRDLNTEAFF. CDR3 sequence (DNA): TGTGCCAGCAGTCGGGATTTGAACACTGAAGCTTTCTTT.

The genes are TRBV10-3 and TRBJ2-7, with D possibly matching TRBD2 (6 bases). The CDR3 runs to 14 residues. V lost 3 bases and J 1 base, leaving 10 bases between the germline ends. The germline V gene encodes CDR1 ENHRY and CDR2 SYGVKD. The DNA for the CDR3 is TGTGCCATCAGTGATGGGGGAGGATCCTACGAGCAGTACTTC. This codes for CAISDGGGSYEQYF.

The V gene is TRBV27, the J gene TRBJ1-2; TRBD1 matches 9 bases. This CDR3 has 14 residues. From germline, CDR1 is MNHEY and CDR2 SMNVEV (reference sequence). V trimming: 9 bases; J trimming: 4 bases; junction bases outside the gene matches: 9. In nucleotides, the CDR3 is TGTGCCAGACCGAGGGACAGGGAGTCCTATGGCTACACCTTC. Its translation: CARPRDRESYGYTF.

CDR3 region: CASSISGTGRETQYF. The CDR3, as DNA: TGTGCCAGTAGTATTAGCGGGACAGGGAGAGAGACCCAGTACTTC. This rearrangement joins TRBV19 to TRBJ2-5; possibly TRBD1 for D (9 bases). The CDR3 spans 15 residues. V lost 3 bases to trimming and J lost 4 bases, with 15 bases between them. Germline-derived CDR1 and CDR2 are LNHDA and SQIVND (reference sequence).

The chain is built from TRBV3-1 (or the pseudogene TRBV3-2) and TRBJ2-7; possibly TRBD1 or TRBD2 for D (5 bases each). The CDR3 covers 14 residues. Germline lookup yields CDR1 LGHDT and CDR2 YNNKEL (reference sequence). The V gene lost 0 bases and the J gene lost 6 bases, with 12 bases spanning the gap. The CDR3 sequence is CASSQEGRAGEQYF. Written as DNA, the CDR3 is TGTGCCAGCAGCCAAGAGGGACGCGCGGGCGAGCAGTACTTC.

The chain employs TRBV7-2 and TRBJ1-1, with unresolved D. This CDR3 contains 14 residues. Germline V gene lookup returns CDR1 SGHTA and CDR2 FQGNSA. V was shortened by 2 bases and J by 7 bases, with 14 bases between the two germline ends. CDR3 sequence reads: CASSLRRKAHEAFF. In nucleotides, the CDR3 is TGTGCCAGCAGCTTAAGACGGAAGGCACATGAAGCTTTCTTT.

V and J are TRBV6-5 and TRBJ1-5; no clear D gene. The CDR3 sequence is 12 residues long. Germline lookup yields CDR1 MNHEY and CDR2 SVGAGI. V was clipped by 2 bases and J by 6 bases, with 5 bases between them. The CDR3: CASSYRSQPQHF. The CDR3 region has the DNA TGTGCCAGCAGTTACAGGTCTCAGCCCCAGCATTTT.

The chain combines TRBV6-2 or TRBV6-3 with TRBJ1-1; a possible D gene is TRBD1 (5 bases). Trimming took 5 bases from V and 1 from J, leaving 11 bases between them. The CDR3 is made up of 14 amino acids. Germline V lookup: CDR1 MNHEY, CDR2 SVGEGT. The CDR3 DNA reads TGTGCCAGCAGTCCCCACGGGGGGAACACTGAAGCTTTCTTT. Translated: CASSPHGGNTEAFF.

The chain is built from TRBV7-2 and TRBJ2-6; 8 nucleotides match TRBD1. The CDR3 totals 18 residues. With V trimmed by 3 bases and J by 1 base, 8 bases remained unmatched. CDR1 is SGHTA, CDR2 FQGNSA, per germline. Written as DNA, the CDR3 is TGTGCCAGCAGCTTGAGGACAGGGCCGCTTTCTGGGGCCAACGTCCTGACTTTC. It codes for CASSLRTGPLSGANVLTF.

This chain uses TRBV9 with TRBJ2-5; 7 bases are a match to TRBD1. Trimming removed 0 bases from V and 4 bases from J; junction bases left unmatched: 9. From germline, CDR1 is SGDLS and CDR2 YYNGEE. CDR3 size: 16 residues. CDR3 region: CASSVDPTGVVETQYF. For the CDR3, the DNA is TGTGCCAGCAGCGTAGACCCAACAGGGGTGGTAGAGACCCAGTACTTC.

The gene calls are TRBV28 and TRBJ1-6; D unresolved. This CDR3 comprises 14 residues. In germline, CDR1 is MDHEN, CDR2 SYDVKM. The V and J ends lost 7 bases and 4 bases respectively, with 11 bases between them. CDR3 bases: TGTGCCAGCATACCCCCGGAATATAATTCACCCCTCCACTTT. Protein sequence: CASIPPEYNSPLHF.